One and the same sample provided the 4 T cell receptor beta chains below, sequenced in a study of T cell responses to AZD1222 COVID-19 vaccine. Using immunoSEQ multiplex PCR, the repertoire was profiled, and TCRdb retains in-frame clones only, with some absent. The sample contains roughly 100,000 clones, 90% of which appear only once. The sample here was peripheral blood, taken 28 days after the second AZD1222 dose. The source is an adult who received the AZD1222 COVID-19 vaccine.

In DNA form, the CDR3 reads TGTGCCAGCAGCCCATGGGGCGGAAGGGCTGAAGCTTTCTTT. Protein sequence: CASSPWGGRAEAFF. The chain carries TRBV7-3 and TRBJ1-1; maybe TRBD1 (5 bases). There are 14 residues in the CDR3. The V gene's germline CDR1 is SGHTA and CDR2 FQGTGA. The ends were cut back, 5 bases at V and 6 bases at J, with 16 bases in the middle.

The chain joins TRBV18 to TRBJ1-5, with D perhaps TRBD1 (5 bases). CDR1 is KGHSH and CDR2 is LQKENI in the germline V gene. The CDR3 length is 16 residues. V was pared by 3 bases and J by 3 bases, with 15 bases between. CDR3 sequence (DNA): TGTGCCAGCTCACCCCAAGGGGCAGGTTACAATCAGCCCCAGCATTTT. The encoded protein is CASSPQGAGYNQPQHF. Combining the CDR3 with reference TRBV18 and TRBJ1-5 gives the whole variable domain NAGVMQNPRHLVRRRGQEARLRCSPMKGHSHVYWYRQLPEEGLKFMVYLQKENIIDESGMPKERFSAEFPKEGPSILRIQQVVRGDSAAYFCASSPQGAGYNQPQHFGDGTRLSIL.

This sequence joins TRBV6-4 and TRBJ2-7; D gene ambiguous. Germline lookup yields CDR1 MRHNA and CDR2 SNTAGT. The CDR3 is 14 residues long. V shed 7 bases and J shed 1 base, with 14 bases lying between them. CDR3: CASIRCNPSYEQYF. The CDR3 DNA reads as TGTGCCAGCATACGGTGTAACCCATCCTACGAGCAGTACTTC.

The V gene is TRBV5-1, the J gene TRBJ1-3; TRBD1 agrees at 12 bases. Germline assignment: CDR1 SGHRS and CDR2 YFSETQ. The CDR3 has 15 amino acids. Trimming cost V 5 bases and J 2 bases; bases outside gene matches: 2. DNA of the CDR3: TGCGCCAGCAGGGGACAGGGGGCGGCTGGAAACACCATATATTTT. It specifies CASRGQGAAGNTIYF.